This T cell receptor (beta chain) came from a study of T cell changes during pregnancy in multiple sclerosis. The CDR3 extends over 15 amino acids. The germline V gene encodes CDR1 MNHNS and CDR2 SASEGT. V shed 4 bases, J shed 2 bases, and the junction held 7 bases outside the gene matches. Clones were read by immunoSEQ multiplex PCR, and TCRdb kept only the in-frame ones, dropping some. The sample records roughly 87,000 clones, 91% being singletons. Sample: PBMCs, taken in the first trimester of pregnancy. This chain uses TRBV6-1 with TRBJ2-7, with 8 bases aligning to TRBD1. The receptor was derived from a female donor in good health, serving as a control in a pregnancy study. Some clones in this sample may be carry-over from other donors' samples. The CDR3 region is CASSGTGTGAYEQYF. CDR3 DNA: TGTGCCAGCAGTGGAACCGGGACAGGAGCCTACGAGCAGTACTTC.